This passage covers 28 T cell receptor beta chains from one sample sequenced in a study of blood T cell repertoires in COVID-19. Profiling relied on immunoSEQ multiplex PCR, and the TCRdb table lists in-frame clones only, not all of them. The table lists fewer than 110,000 clones, roughly 87% of them singletons. Sequenced material: peripheral blood. These receptors all stem from a human donor in a cohort sampled during active COVID-19.

In DNA form, the CDR3 reads TGTGCCAGTAGTATAGCACAGGGAAATGAGTTCTTC. Its protein is CASSIAQGNEFF. The gene calls are TRBV19 and TRBJ2-1; D may be TRBD1 (6 bases). From germline, CDR1 is LNHDA and CDR2 SQIVND (reference sequence). V shed 1 base and J shed 14 bases, with 12 bases lying between them. The CDR3 is 12 amino acids.

V usage is TRBV27 and J usage is TRBJ2-3; possibly TRBD1 for D (5 bases). Trimming shortened V by 3 bases and J by 5 bases, and 9 bases separated the two germline ends. CDR3 length: 13 residues. Per germline, CDR1 MNHEY and CDR2 SMNVEV (reference sequence). The chain's CDR3 is CASSFGREDTQYF. CDR3 DNA sequence: TGTGCCAGCAGTTTCGGCAGGGAAGATACGCAGTATTTT.

This clone was detected only a few times. V and J are TRBV5-1 and TRBJ2-1, with 8 bases that match TRBD2. The germline CDR1 and CDR2 sequences are SGHRS and YFSETQ. J was trimmed by 8 bases and V by 4 bases; bases with no gene match: 8. CDR3 size: 14 residues. The DNA for the CDR3 is TGCGCCAGCAGCCTGACTAGCGTTTTCCATGAGCAGTTCTTC. Amino acids: CASSLTSVFHEQFF.

The V and J genes are TRBV5-8 and TRBJ2-1; 12 bases align to TRBD2. Germline values: CDR1 SGHTS, CDR2 YDEGEE. The CDR3 spans 17 residues. V shed 4 bases and J 0 bases; nucleotides not matched to a gene: 5. The CDR3 sequence is CASSHRLAGDSYNEQFF. CDR3 DNA sequence: TGTGCCAGCAGCCACAGACTAGCGGGGGACTCCTACAATGAGCAGTTCTTC.

The chain uses TRBV9 and TRBJ2-6; no clear D. Germline assignment: CDR1 SGDLS and CDR2 YYNGEE. CDR3 size: 12 residues. The V end lost 5 bases, the J end lost 4 bases, and 4 bases lay between the germline ends. The CDR3 sequence: CASRSGANVLTF. In DNA form, the CDR3 reads TGTGCCAGCAGATCAGGGGCCAACGTCCTGACTTTC.

This chain uses TRBV6-6 with TRBJ1-5; D is undetermined. The CDR3 covers 16 residues. From germline, CDR1 is MNHNY and CDR2 SVGAGI (reference sequence). Trimming stripped 5 bases from V and 0 bases from J, with 14 bases between. CDR3 sequence: CASSNGALYSNQPQHF. The DNA of the CDR3 is TGTGCCAGCAGTAACGGAGCCCTTTATAGCAATCAGCCCCAGCATTTT.

This clone was picked up one time. V usage is TRBV2 and J usage is TRBJ1-2, with 9 nucleotides matching TRBD1. Germline CDR1 reads SNHLY; CDR2 reads FYNNEI. The V and J ends lost 4 bases and 6 bases, in that order; junction bases with no gene match: 18. This CDR3 comprises 18 residues. The CDR3: CASSGFRALDRGLNGYTF. The CDR3 bases are TGTGCCAGCAGTGGTTTCAGGGCGTTGGACAGGGGCCTCAATGGCTACACCTTC.

V and J are TRBV6-5 and TRBJ2-3; TRBD2 agrees at 12 bases. Germline V CDR1 and CDR2: MNHEY, SVGAGI. Trimming removed 2 bases from V and 2 bases from J; junction bases left unmatched: 2. CDR3 length equals 16 residues. The CDR3 is CASSYPSGGATDTQYF. The CDR3 bases are TGTGCCAGCAGTTACCCTAGCGGGGGGGCCACAGATACGCAGTATTTT.

The chain recombines TRBV11-3 with TRBJ2-2; 8 nucleotides match TRBD1. V was clipped by 4 bases and J by 5 bases; unmatched bases: 0. The CDR3 extends over 13 amino acids. The germline V gene encodes CDR1 SGHNT and CDR2 YENEEA. This CDR3 reads CASSYRGTGELFF. CDR3 in DNA: TGTGCCAGCAGCTACAGGGGGACCGGGGAGCTGTTTTTT.

The chain is built from TRBV19 and TRBJ2-5, with 7 bases that match TRBD1. The V segment lost 5 bases and the J segment 4 bases; nucleotides outside the gene matches: 10. The CDR3 spans 15 residues. Per germline, CDR1 LNHDA and CDR2 SQIVND (reference sequence). DNA for the CDR3: TGTGCCAGTAGTCCGAGGACAGGTGGGCGAGAGACCCAGTACTTC. Amino acid sequence: CASSPRTGGRETQYF. Complete variable domain (other parts from reference TRBV19 and TRBJ2-5): DGGITQSPKYLFRKEGQNVTLSCEQNLNHDAMYWYRQDPGQGLRLIYYSQIVNDFQKGDIAEGYSVSREKKESFPLTVTSAQKNPTAFYLCASSPRTGGRETQYFGPGTRLLVL.

V usage is TRBV23-1 and J usage is TRBJ1-2; D is ambiguous. TRBV23-1 is sorted into the ORF group, with uncertain function. The germline V and J ends were trimmed by 5 bases and 3 bases, with 25 bases remaining between them. CDR3 length: 18 residues. The chain's CDR3 is CASSSIPRPPGRDYGYTF. The CDR3 nucleotides are TGCGCCAGCAGTTCCATCCCCCGCCCCCCCGGGCGGGACTATGGCTACACCTTC.

This rearrangement joins TRBV19 to TRBJ1-5; a possible D gene is TRBD1 (6 bases). CDR3 length equals 13 residues. The V end was cut by 6 bases, the J end by 4 bases, with 10 bases between. Germline V CDR1 and CDR2: LNHDA, SQIVND (reference sequence). CDR3 sequence reads: CASRRTDNQPQHF. The CDR3 nucleotides are TGTGCCAGTAGAAGGACAGATAATCAGCCCCAGCATTTT.

This clone was detected a few times. The chain carries TRBV2 and TRBJ1-1; the match to TRBD1 covers 7 bases. CDR1 SNHLY and CDR2 FYNNEI come from the germline V gene. The CDR3 loop spans 13 amino acids. Trimming at V came to 3 bases and at J to 7 bases, leaving 5 bases not matched to a gene. The DNA of the CDR3 is TGTGCCAGCAGTGACGGACAGGCAGGTGAAGCTTTCTTT. It is translated as CASSDGQAGEAFF.

V gene TRBV3-1 (or the pseudogene TRBV3-2) combines with J gene TRBJ2-3; 7 bases agree with TRBD1. The V segment lost 2 bases and the J segment 2 bases; nucleotides outside the gene matches: 10. Germline V gives CDR1 LGHDT, CDR2 YNNKEL (reference sequence). This CDR3 contains 17 residues. CDR3 in DNA: TGTGCCAGCAGCCAACCCACAGGGGTTAGGACCACAGATACGCAGTATTTT. Protein product: CASSQPTGVRTTDTQYF.

This clone was observed once. V and J are TRBV4-1 and TRBJ1-1; D not resolved. From germline, CDR1 is MGHRA and CDR2 YSYEKL. The CDR3 length is 17 residues. V lost 1 base, J lost 1 base, and 16 bases lay in between. CDR3 in DNA: TGCGCCAGCAGCCAAGGATACGGGAACTTCCGGAACACTGAAGCTTTCTTT. Amino acids: CASSQGYGNFRNTEAFF.

CDR3 sequence (DNA): TGTGCCAGCAGTGAAGGGACTACGCCCAGTGAAAAACTGTTTTTT. It is translated as CASSEGTTPSEKLFF. This chain uses TRBV25-1 with TRBJ1-4, with D maybe TRBD1 (5 bases). V was cut by 2 bases and J by 7 bases, with 14 bases left in between. This CDR3 contains 15 residues. Germline V CDR1 and CDR2: MGHDK, SYGVNS.

CDR3 bases: TGTGCCAGCAGTTTCTTCAGCGCCTACAATGAGCAGTTCTTC. This gives the protein CASSFFSAYNEQFF. The chain joins TRBV27 to TRBJ2-1, with no clear D. CDR1 and CDR2 from the germline V gene are MNHEY and SMNVEV (reference sequence). CDR3 length: 14 residues. Trimming took off 3 bases at V and 2 bases at J, with 8 bases between the two ends.

V is TRBV5-1 and J is TRBJ1-1; 7 bases fit TRBD1. Germline CDR1 SGHRS, CDR2 YFSETQ. This CDR3 region has 17 residues. J lost 3 bases, V lost 4 bases, and 15 bases had no gene match. The CDR3 nucleotides are TGCGCCAGCAGCCCCGATCCGCGACAGGGCTTGGACACTGAAGCTTTCTTT. It translates to CASSPDPRQGLDTEAFF.

The genes are TRBV7-7 and TRBJ2-7; no reliable D call. The CDR3 runs to 13 residues. Germline CDR1 SSHAT, CDR2 FNYEAQ (reference sequence). V was cut by 2 bases and J by 5 bases, with 10 bases left in between. CDR3 sequence (DNA): TGTGCCAGCAGCTTATCCCCCACTGACGAGCAGTACTTC. It is translated as CASSLSPTDEQYF.

The rearrangement links TRBV7-2 to TRBJ2-1; tentatively, D is TRBD1 (5 bases). Trimming took off 6 bases at V and 11 bases at J, with 14 bases between the two ends. The germline V gene has CDR1 SGHTA and CDR2 FQGNSA. CDR3 length: 12 amino acids. This chain's CDR3 is CASSSGQVQQFF. The CDR3 region has the DNA TGTGCCAGCAGTTCAGGGCAGGTTCAGCAGTTCTTC.

V and J are TRBV19 and TRBJ2-1, with TRBD2 matching 14 bases. V shed 2 bases and J 3 bases; nucleotides not matched to a gene: 12. The CDR3 has 20 residues. CDR1 LNHDA and CDR2 SQIVND come from the germline V gene (reference sequence). As DNA, the CDR3 is TGTGCCAGTAGTATAAGGGGTCTGGGACTAGCGGGAGCAAACTACAATGAGCAGTTCTTC. Translating it yields CASSIRGLGLAGANYNEQFF.

This clone was found a few times. This sequence joins TRBV9 and TRBJ2-5, with 12 bases that match TRBD1. CDR1 and CDR2 (germline): SGDLS, YYNGEE. The CDR3 length is 17 residues. J lost 4 bases, V lost 3 bases, and 10 bases had no gene match. CDR3 region: CASSAHGTGGIRETQYF. The CDR3 DNA reads as TGTGCCAGCAGCGCCCATGGGACAGGGGGCATCCGAGAGACCCAGTACTTC.

The chain couples TRBV12-5 to TRBJ2-5; 9 positions match TRBD2. Germline values: CDR1 LGHNT, CDR2 FRNRAP. The CDR3 runs 16 residues. J lost 1 base, V lost 2 bases, and 5 bases had no gene match. The CDR3 protein is CASGLRLAGFQETQYF. In DNA, the CDR3 is TGTGCTAGTGGTTTGAGGCTAGCGGGGTTCCAAGAGACCCAGTACTTC.

This chain uses TRBV28 with TRBJ2-5, with a weak D call TRBD2 (7 bases). The CDR3 runs to 13 residues. V lost 8 bases, J lost 8 bases, and 18 bases lay in between. CDR1 MDHEN and CDR2 SYDVKM come from the germline V gene. The CDR3 sequence: CASGLGGAGTQYF. As DNA, the CDR3 is TGTGCCAGCGGGCTGGGGGGGGCAGGCACCCAGTACTTC. The full variable domain, its missing parts supplied by reference TRBV28 and TRBJ2-5, is DVKVTQSSRYLVKRTGEKVFLECVQDMDHENMFWYRQDPGLGLRLIYFSYDVKMKEKGDIPEGYSVSREKKERFSLILESASTNQTSMYLCASGLGGAGTQYFGPGTRLLVL.

This clone showed up just a few times. The rearrangement uses TRBV6-5 and TRBJ1-1; no clear D gene. Germline CDR1 MNHEY, CDR2 SVGAGI. Trimming took 3 bases from V and 1 from J, leaving 6 bases between them. The CDR3 contains 13 residues. The CDR3 here is CASSYFGNTEAFF. The CDR3 nucleotides are TGTGCCAGCAGTTATTTCGGGAACACTGAAGCTTTCTTT.

This rearrangement joins TRBV29-1 to TRBJ2-7, with D tentatively TRBD1 (6 bases). This CDR3 has 13 amino acids. Germline-derived CDR1 and CDR2 are SQVTM and ANQGSEA. V lost 1 base, J lost 4 bases, and 11 bases lay in between. The CDR3 DNA reads TGCAGCGTTGAAGTAGGGCAGGGGTACGAGCAGTACTTC. Translation gives CSVEVGQGYEQYF.

This clone was recorded once. This chain uses TRBV20-1 with TRBJ2-1, with a tentative D call TRBD2 (5 bases). The ends were cut back, 8 bases at V and 8 bases at J, with 13 bases in the middle. Looked up from germline, CDR1 is DFQATT and CDR2 is SNEGSKA (reference sequence). This CDR3 has 11 residues. CDR3 region: CSTPLVYEQFF. DNA of the CDR3: TGCAGTACGCCACTAGTCTATGAGCAGTTCTTC.

This clone was seen once. V is TRBV24-1 and J is TRBJ2-1; 10 nucleotides line up with TRBD1. The CDR3 has 16 amino acids. The V gene end was trimmed by 3 bases and the J gene end by 5 bases; junction bases not matched to a gene: 6. The germline V gene encodes CDR1 KGHDR and CDR2 SFDVKD. The CDR3 DNA reads as TGTGCCACCAGTGATGCCGGGACAGGGGAAAACAATGAGCAGTTCTTC. As protein: CATSDAGTGENNEQFF.